The 2 T cell receptor beta chains in this list originate from one sample, sequenced in a study of T-cell memory formation after mild COVID-19. Via MiXCR, TCRdb re-called the 5' RACE reads, giving one row per CDR3 protein. The sample contains approximately 390,000 distinct CDR3 sequences, about a sixth of which appear only once. The sequenced sample consisted of PBMCs or a T cell subset sorted from them (not recorded which). The origin of the receptors is a man aged 18 to 35 who had mild COVID-19 (a few samples of this study predate the infection). Cell type and time point are not known.

Many counts were recorded for this clonotype. The genes are TRBV27 and TRBJ2-2, with no clear D. V was cut by 2 bases and J by 4 bases, with 11 bases left in between. The germline CDR1 and CDR2 sequences are MNHEY and SMNVEV (reference sequence). The CDR3 sequence is 15 residues long. CDR3 in DNA: TGTGCCAGCAGTTTAATGGGTCCCGGCACCGGGGAGCTGTTTTTT. Encoded protein: CASSLMGPGTGELFF.

This clonotype turned up a few times. The chain uses TRBV15 and TRBJ2-5; D is unresolved. Germline V lookup: CDR1 LNHNV, CDR2 YYDKDF (reference sequence). The V gene lost 8 bases and the J gene lost 3 bases, with 4 bases spanning the gap. The CDR3 loop spans 10 amino acids. The CDR3 region is CATGEETQYF. Written as DNA, the CDR3 is TGTGCCACCGGGGAAGAGACCCAGTACTTC.